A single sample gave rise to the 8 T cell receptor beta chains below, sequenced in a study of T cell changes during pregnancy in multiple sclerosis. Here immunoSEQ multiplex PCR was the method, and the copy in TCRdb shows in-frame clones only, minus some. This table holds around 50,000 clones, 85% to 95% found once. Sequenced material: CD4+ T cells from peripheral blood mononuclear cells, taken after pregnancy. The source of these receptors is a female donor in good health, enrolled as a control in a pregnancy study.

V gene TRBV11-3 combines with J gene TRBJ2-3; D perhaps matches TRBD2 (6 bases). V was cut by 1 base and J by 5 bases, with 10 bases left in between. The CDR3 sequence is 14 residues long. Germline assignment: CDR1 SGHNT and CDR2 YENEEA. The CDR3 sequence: CASSLVSEGDTQYF. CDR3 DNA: TGTGCCAGCAGCTTAGTATCGGAGGGAGATACGCAGTATTTT.

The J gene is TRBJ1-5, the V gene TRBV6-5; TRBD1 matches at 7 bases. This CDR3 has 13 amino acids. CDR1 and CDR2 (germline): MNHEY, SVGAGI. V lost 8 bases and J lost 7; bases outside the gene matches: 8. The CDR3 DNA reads TGTGCCAGCGGGAGACAGGGAAACCAGCCCCAGCATTTT. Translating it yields CASGRQGNQPQHF.

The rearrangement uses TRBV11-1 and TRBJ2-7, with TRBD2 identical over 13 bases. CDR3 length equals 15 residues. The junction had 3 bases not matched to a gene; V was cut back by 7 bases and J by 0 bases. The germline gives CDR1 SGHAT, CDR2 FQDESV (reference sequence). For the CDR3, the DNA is TGTGCCAGCACCCGGACTAGCGGGGGCTCCTACGAGCAGTACTTC. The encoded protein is CASTRTSGGSYEQYF.

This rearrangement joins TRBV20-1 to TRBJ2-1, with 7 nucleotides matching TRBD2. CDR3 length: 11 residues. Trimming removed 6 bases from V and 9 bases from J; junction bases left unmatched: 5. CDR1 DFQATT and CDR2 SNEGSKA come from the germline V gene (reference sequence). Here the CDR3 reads CSATSGGEQFF. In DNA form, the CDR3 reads TGCAGTGCAACCTCGGGGGGTGAGCAGTTCTTC.

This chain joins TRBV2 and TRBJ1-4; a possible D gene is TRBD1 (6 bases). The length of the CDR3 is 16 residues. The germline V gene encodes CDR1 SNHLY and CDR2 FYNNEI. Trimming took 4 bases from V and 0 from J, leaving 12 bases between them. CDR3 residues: CASSAQGQATNEKLFF. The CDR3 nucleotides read TGTGCCAGCAGTGCCCAGGGGCAAGCAACTAATGAAAAACTGTTTTTT. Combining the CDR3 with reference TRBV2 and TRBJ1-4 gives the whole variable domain EPEVTQTPSHQVTQMGQEVILRCVPISNHLYFYWYRQILGQKVEFLVSFYNNEISEKSEIFDDQFSVERPDGSNFTLKIRSTKLEDSAMYFCASSAQGQATNEKLFFGSGTQLSVL.

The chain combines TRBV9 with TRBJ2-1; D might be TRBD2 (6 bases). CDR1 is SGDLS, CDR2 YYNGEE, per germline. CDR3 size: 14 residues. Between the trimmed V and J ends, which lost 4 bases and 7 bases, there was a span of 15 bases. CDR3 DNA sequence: TGTGCCAGCAGCAGGGACTTTTCGCAGAATGAGCAGTTCTTC. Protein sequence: CASSRDFSQNEQFF.

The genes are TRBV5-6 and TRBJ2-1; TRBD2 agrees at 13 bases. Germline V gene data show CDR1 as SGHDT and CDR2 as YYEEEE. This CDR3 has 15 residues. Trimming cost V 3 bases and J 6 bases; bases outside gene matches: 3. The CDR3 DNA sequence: TGTGCCAGCAGCTGGACTAGCGGGGGCCCCAATGAGCAGTTCTTC. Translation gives CASSWTSGGPNEQFF.

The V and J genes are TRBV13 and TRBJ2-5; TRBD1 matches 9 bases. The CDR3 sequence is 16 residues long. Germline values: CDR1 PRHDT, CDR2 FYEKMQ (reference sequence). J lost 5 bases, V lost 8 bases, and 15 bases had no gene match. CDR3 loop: CASGSGTGRIKETQYF. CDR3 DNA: TGTGCCAGCGGGTCCGGGACAGGGAGAATCAAGGAGACCCAGTACTTC. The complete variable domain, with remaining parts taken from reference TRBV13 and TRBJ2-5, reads AAGVIQSPRHLIKEKRETATLKCYPIPRHDTVYWYQQGPGQDPQFLISFYEKMQSDKGSIPDRFSAQQFSDYHSELNMSSLELGDSALYFCASGSGTGRIKETQYFGPGTRLLVL.